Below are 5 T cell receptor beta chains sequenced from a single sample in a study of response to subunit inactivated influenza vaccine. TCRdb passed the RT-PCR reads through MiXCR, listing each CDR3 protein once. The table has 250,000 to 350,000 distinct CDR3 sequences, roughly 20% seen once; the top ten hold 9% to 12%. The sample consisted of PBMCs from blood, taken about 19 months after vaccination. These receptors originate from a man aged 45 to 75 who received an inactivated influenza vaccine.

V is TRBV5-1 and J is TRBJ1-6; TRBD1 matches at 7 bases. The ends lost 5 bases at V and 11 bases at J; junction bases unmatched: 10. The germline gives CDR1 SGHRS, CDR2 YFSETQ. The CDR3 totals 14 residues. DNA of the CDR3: TGCGCCAGCAGACAAACAGGGGAGAGAACACCCCTCCACTTT. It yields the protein CASRQTGERTPLHF.

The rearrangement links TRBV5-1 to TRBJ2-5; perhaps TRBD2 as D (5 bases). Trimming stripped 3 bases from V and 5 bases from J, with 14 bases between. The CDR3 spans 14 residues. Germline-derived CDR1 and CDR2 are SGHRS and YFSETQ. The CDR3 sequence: CASSSDYPWETQYF. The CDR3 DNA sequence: TGCGCCAGCAGCTCCGACTACCCCTGGGAGACCCAGTACTTC. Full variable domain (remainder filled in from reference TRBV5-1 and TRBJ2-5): KAGVTQTPRYLIKTRGQQVTLSCSPISGHRSVSWYQQTPGQGLQFLFEYFSETQRNKGNFPGRFSGRQFSNSRSEMNVSTLELGDSALYLCASSSDYPWETQYFGPGTRLLVL.

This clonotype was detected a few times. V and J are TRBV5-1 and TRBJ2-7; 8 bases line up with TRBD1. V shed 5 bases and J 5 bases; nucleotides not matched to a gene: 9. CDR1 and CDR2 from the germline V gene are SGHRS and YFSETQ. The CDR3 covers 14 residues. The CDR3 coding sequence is TGCGCCAGCAGGAGTCAGGGGGCTCTGGACGAGCAGTACTTC. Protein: CASRSQGALDEQYF.

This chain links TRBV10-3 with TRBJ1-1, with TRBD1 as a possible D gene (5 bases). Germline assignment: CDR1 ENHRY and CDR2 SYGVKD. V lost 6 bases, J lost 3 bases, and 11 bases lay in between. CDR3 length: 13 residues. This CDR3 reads CAISLGTDTEAFF. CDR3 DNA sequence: TGTGCCATCAGCCTAGGGACCGACACTGAAGCTTTCTTT.

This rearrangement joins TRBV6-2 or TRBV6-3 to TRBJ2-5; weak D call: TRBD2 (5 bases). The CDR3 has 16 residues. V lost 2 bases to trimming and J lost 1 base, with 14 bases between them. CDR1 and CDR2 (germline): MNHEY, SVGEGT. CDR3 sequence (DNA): TGTGCCAGCAGTTACGTGGCTAGCCCGTTCCAAGAGACCCAGTACTTC. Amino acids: CASSYVASPFQETQYF.